A selection of T cell receptor beta chains follows, all from one sample in a study of blood T cell repertoires in COVID-19. Some clones are missing from TCRdb's copy, which holds only in-frame ones; the method was immunoSEQ multiplex PCR. The sample lists about 160,000 clones; roughly 93% were seen once. Sequencing input: peripheral blood. The receptors derive from a man aged 18 to 29 with acute or convalescent COVID-19. Each CDR3 is given with its conserved first and last residue. D genes are given only for firm matches. Clone size is shown for a subset of rows, as once, few, many or a class of expanded clone.

v_call	j_call	clone_size	d_call	cdr3_nt	cdr3_aa
TRBV20-1	TRBJ1-2	.	.	TGCAGTGCTAAGACAGGAGAAGGCTACACCTTC	CSAKTGEGYTF
TRBV2	TRBJ2-1	.	TRBD2	TGTGCCAGCAGGGGCGGGGGGGCCAATGAGCAGTTCTTC	CASRGGGANEQFF
TRBV3-1/TRBV3-2	TRBJ2-7	.	TRBD2	TGTGCCAGCAGCCTAGCGGGGGGGGCCTACGAGCAGTACTTC	CASSLAGGAYEQYF
TRBV2	TRBJ1-5	.	.	TGTGCCAGCAGCTACAGGTCGTCTAGCAATCAGCCCCAGCATTTT	CASSYRSSSNQPQHF
TRBV7-6	TRBJ2-1	.	.	TGTGCCAGCAGCTTAGTAAGACTAGGGGATGAGCAGTTCTTC	CASSLVRLGDEQFF
TRBV30	TRBJ2-5	.	TRBD1	TGTGCCTGGAGCCGCCGGGACAGACAAGAGACCCAGTACTTC	CAWSRRDRQETQYF
TRBV9	TRBJ1-1	.	.	TGTGCCAGCAGCGTGGCCACAGGGCCTTTCACTGAAGCTTTCTTT	CASSVATGPFTEAFF
TRBV7-9	TRBJ1-4	.	.	TGTGCCAGCAGCTTAGCTGCGTTTGCGGGAACTGCAACTAATGAAAAACTGTTTTTT	CASSLAAFAGTATNEKLFF
TRBV2	TRBJ1-4	.	TRBD1	TGTGCCAGCAGTGAAGGGGACAGGGATAATGAAAAACTGTTTTTT	CASSEGDRDNEKLFF
TRBV19	TRBJ2-5	.	TRBD2	TGTGCCAGTAGTATAGATTATTCGGGGGGGAGAGAGACCCAGTACTTC	CASSIDYSGGRETQYF
TRBV11-2	TRBJ1-4	.	.	TGTGCCAGCAGCTTAGTGCAGGATGAAAAACTGTTTTTT	CASSLVQDEKLFF
TRBV12-5	TRBJ1-5	.	.	TGTGCTAGTGGTTTGTTCGGGGGGAATCAGCCCCAGCATTTT	CASGLFGGNQPQHF
TRBV19	TRBJ2-1	.	.	TGTGCCAGTAGCCTTAAGAGGAGCTCCTACAATGAGCAGTTCTTC	CASSLKRSSYNEQFF
TRBV20-1	TRBJ1-6	.	.	TGCAGTGCTAGTCCTGGGACATCCCTCTTGGTGCCCTCTAATTCACCCCTCCACTTT	CSASPGTSLLVPSNSPLHF
TRBV27	TRBJ2-3	.	TRBD2	TGTGCCAGCAGTTCTTGGACTAGCGGGGGAGATACGCAGTATTTT	CASSSWTSGGDTQYF
TRBV6-5	TRBJ1-2	.	TRBD1	TGTGCCAGCAGTCCCTCACTGACAGGGGAACAGGGCTACACCTTC	CASSPSLTGEQGYTF
TRBV6-1	TRBJ1-1	.	.	TGTGCCAGCAGTGACGGTCAGGTATTCACTGAAGCTTTCTTT	CASSDGQVFTEAFF
TRBV5-1	TRBJ2-2	.	.	TGCGCCAGCAGCTTTGGATCCAGGATCTCGATCGGGGAGCTGTTTTTT	CASSFGSRISIGELFF
TRBV6-5	TRBJ1-1	.	TRBD1	TGTGCCACCGCCGGGGACAGGGGATTCGCTTTCTTT	CATAGDRGFAFF
TRBV19	TRBJ1-5	.	.	TGTGCCAGTAGTACCACGCCAGGGTGGGGCAATCAGCCCCAGCATTTT	CASSTTPGWGNQPQHF
TRBV24-1	TRBJ2-7	.	.	TGTGCCACCAGTGAGCAGGGGTATACCTACGAGCAGTACTTC	CATSEQGYTYEQYF
TRBV4-1	TRBJ2-7	.	TRBD2	TGCGCCAGCAGCCAAGTTCTTGTGACTAGCGGAAGCAACTCCTACGAGCAGTACTTC	CASSQVLVTSGSNSYEQYF
TRBV25-1	TRBJ1-2	.	.	TGTGCCAGCAGTGCCGAGAGAGGGCTGGGGGGCTACACCTTC	CASSAERGLGGYTF
TRBV24-1	TRBJ2-2	.	TRBD1	TGTGCCACCGGCGACAGGGGTCCTTCCACCGGGGAGCTGTTTTTT	CATGDRGPSTGELFF
TRBV12-3/TRBV12-4	TRBJ1-1	.	TRBD1	TGTGCCAGCAGTGAGGACAGGGTCACTGAAGCTTTCTTT	CASSEDRVTEAFF
TRBV6-5	TRBJ2-6	.	.	TGTGCCAGCAGTCACCGGACAATTGGGGCCAACGTCCTGACTTTC	CASSHRTIGANVLTF
TRBV18	TRBJ1-6	.	.	TGTGCCAGCTCACCGACCACGGGACCCCTCCACTTT	CASSPTTGPLHF
TRBV5-1	TRBJ2-7	.	.	TGCGCCAGCAGCTTGCCAACAGGTTACGAGCAGTACTTC	CASSLPTGYEQYF
TRBV5-1	TRBJ1-5	once	TRBD1	TGCGCCAGCAGCTTTTGGACAGGGCCTAATCAGCCCCAGCATTTT	CASSFWTGPNQPQHF
TRBV2	TRBJ2-1	.	.	TGTGCCAGCAGTGTACGGGGGTCGGGCTACAATGAGCAGTTCTTC	CASSVRGSGYNEQFF
TRBV3-1/TRBV3-2	TRBJ1-1	.	TRBD1	TGTGCCAGCAGCCCAACAGGGGGGAGAAACACTGAAGCTTTCTTT	CASSPTGGRNTEAFF
TRBV3-1/TRBV3-2	TRBJ2-2	.	.	TGTGCCAGCAGCCAAGTTGGAGGGGCCGGGGAGCTGTTTTTT	CASSQVGGAGELFF
TRBV4-1	TRBJ1-5	few	.	TGCGCCAGCAGCCCTTTTGGACCTTCAGGGCGTAGCAATCAGCCCCAGCATTTT	CASSPFGPSGRSNQPQHF
TRBV14	TRBJ2-5	once	.	TGTGCCAGCTCTTCCGGTGTCACCCCCGGGGAGACCCAGTACTTC	CASSSGVTPGETQYF
TRBV29-1	TRBJ2-7	.	TRBD1	TGCAGCGTTGCCACGGGACAGGGTACCGAGCAGTACTTC	CSVATGQGTEQYF
TRBV5-1	TRBJ1-1	.	TRBD1	TGCGCCAGCGGTTTTGATACAGGGGGCACTGAAGCTTTCTTT	CASGFDTGGTEAFF
TRBV30	TRBJ2-1	.	TRBD1	TGTGCCTGGAGTAAGGACAGGGGGATTGGTGAGCAGTTCTTC	CAWSKDRGIGEQFF
TRBV3-1/TRBV3-2	TRBJ2-2	.	TRBD2	TGTGCCAGCAGCCAAGATTCCCTCACTAGCGGCCGGACCGGGGAGCTGTTTTTT	CASSQDSLTSGRTGELFF
TRBV2	TRBJ2-6	.	.	TGTGCCAGCAGTGACCTGGGCAGGCCCTCCTCTGGGGCCAACGTCCTGACTTTC	CASSDLGRPSSGANVLTF
TRBV21-1	TRBJ1-2	.	.	TGTGCCAGCAGCGGTATACGGACAGGCTACGATTATAAAGCTAACTATGGCTACACCTTC	CASSGIRTGYDYKANYGYTF
TRBV29-1	TRBJ2-7	.	TRBD2	TGCAGCGTGGCCGGGACTACAATCTACGAGCAGTACTTC	CSVAGTTIYEQYF
TRBV6-5	TRBJ1-2	.	.	TGTGCCAGCAGTTACCGTTCGGGGAACTATGGCTACACCTTC	CASSYRSGNYGYTF
TRBV5-1	TRBJ1-4	.	.	TGCGCCAGCAGCTTGGGGCCGGGGAATGAAAAACTGTTTTTT	CASSLGPGNEKLFF
TRBV6-6	TRBJ2-7	.	.	TGTGCCAGCAGTTACTCGATGGACAGCTACGAGCAGTACTTC	CASSYSMDSYEQYF
TRBV27	TRBJ2-6	.	.	TGTGCCAGCAGTTTGGGGAGCCTCTTATCCGGGGCCAACGTCCTGACTTTC	CASSLGSLLSGANVLTF
TRBV2	TRBJ2-7	.	TRBD1	TGTGCCAGCAGTCGCGGGACAGGGGGTATCTACGAGCAGTACTTC	CASSRGTGGIYEQYF
TRBV11-2	TRBJ2-1	once	TRBD2	TGTGCCAGCAGCCCGACTAGCGGCGGATACAATGAGCAGTTCTTC	CASSPTSGGYNEQFF
TRBV11-2	TRBJ1-1	.	TRBD1	TGTGCCAGCAGCTTAGTAGGTCGGACAGGCATAAAAATGAACACTGAAGCTTTCTTT	CASSLVGRTGIKMNTEAFF
TRBV6-5	TRBJ1-1	once	.	TGTGCCAGCAGTTCGTCCGGGTCCAACGAGGTAGCTTTCTTT	CASSSSGSNEVAFF
TRBV7-6	TRBJ2-7	.	.	TGTGCCAGCAGCCCCGGGGTAGCGGAGACTACACCCATATCCTACGAGCAGTACTTC	CASSPGVAETTPISYEQYF
TRBV3-1/TRBV3-2	TRBJ2-1	.	.	TGTGCCAGCAGCCAACGGGACTCAGGCAATGAGCAGTTCTTC	CASSQRDSGNEQFF
TRBV7-6	TRBJ2-7	.	TRBD1	TGTGCCAGCAGCTCCCCCGGGACAGGGCGTCCCTACGAGCAGTACTTC	CASSSPGTGRPYEQYF
TRBV6-5	TRBJ1-2	.	TRBD1	TGTGCCAGCAGGGACAGGGACCCCTATGGCTACACCTTC	CASRDRDPYGYTF